The sequence of this T cell receptor beta chain was determined in a study of blood T cell repertoires in COVID-19. Overall study: PBMCs, B-cell-depleted T cells, or T cells were the source of the cDNA or gDNA that made up the material.

Here immunoSEQ multiplex PCR was the method, and the copy in TCRdb shows in-frame clones only, minus some. The table shows around 320,000 clones, with roughly 90% occurring only once. The CDR3 is 14 residues long. From germline, CDR1 is SGHAT and CDR2 FQNNGV. Trimming removed 5 bases from V and 1 base from J, with 10 bases in between. The age range of participants was 18 to 89 years, with residence in more than 20 US areas. Assignments of participants to cohorts depended upon their own reported clinical history. The sequence was collected from a woman in her 50s who had been exposed to COVID-19. Sequenced sample: PBMCs or T cells enriched from blood (not recorded which). The chain carries TRBV11-2 and TRBJ2-3; a weak D match, TRBD1 (6 bases). The CDR3 loop reads CASSTGTRTDTQYF. CDR3 nucleotides: TGTGCCAGCAGCACCGGGACACGCACAGATACGCAGTATTTT.